The following is a T cell receptor (beta chain) sequence with its context. Its specificity is not known. TCRdb analysed the RACE reads with MiXCR anew, one entry per CDR3 protein. The sample has about 52,000 distinct CDR3 sequences; 8% to 13% are singletons. Described time point: patch test 1, 2 weeks after DPC sensitization. Treatment meaning: therapeutic diphenylcyclopropenone sensitization with weekly scalp DPC. Extraction of total RNA was performed on unfractionated whole blood. In every case, blood was obtained before the patch test was applied. The data belong to a study of human T cells and chemical hapten exposure. Whole-study findings and limits: DPC sensitization left the count of TCRs above 1 in 1000 unchanged. Since the donors had alopecia, their immune response may not be the same as that of healthy people.

This CDR3 has 16 amino acids. Germline V lookup: CDR1 SGHAT, CDR2 FQNNGV. V shed 5 bases, J shed 4 bases, and the junction held 13 bases outside the gene matches. The rearrangement links TRBV11-2 to TRBJ2-7; 8 bases match TRBD1. The sequence derives from a woman in her 40s with alopecia areata. Some clones in this sample may be carry-over from other donors' samples. This specimen was whole blood, taken in connection with sensitization to the hapten diphenylcyclopropenone (DPC). The CDR3 is CASSVISGGYVYEQYF. CDR3 coding DNA: TGTGCCAGCAGCGTCATCTCAGGGGGCTACGTATACGAGCAGTACTTC.